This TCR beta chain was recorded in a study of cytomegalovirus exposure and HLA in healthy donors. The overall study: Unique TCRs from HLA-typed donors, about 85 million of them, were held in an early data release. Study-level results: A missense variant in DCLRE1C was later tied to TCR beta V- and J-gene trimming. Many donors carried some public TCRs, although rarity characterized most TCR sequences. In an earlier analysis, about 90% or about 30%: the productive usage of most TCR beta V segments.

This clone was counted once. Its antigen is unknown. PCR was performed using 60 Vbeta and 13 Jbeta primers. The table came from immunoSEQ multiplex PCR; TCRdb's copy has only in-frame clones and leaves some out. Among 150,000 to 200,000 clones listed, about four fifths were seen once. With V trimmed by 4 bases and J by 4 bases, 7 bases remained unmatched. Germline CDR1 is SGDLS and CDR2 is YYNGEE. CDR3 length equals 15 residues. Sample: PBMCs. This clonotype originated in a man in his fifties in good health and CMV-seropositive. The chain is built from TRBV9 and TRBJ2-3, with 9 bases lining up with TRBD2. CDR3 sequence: CASSLRTSASDTQYF. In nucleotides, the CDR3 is TGTGCCAGCAGCCTCCGGACTAGCGCCTCAGATACGCAGTATTTT.